Below, one T cell receptor beta chain is given with its context. Its antigen remains unknown. The data were taken from a study of a mutant IDH1 vaccine in newly diagnosed glioma. As for the study in general: The start of vaccination came 4-6 weeks after radiotherapy alone, or with temozolomide cycles. Previous treatment comprised radiotherapy, temozolomide, or both, mostly both. Points from the study as a whole: In about 93% of patients, immune responses induced by the vaccine occurred.

TCRdb's copy holds only in-frame clones and misses some; the assay was immunoSEQ multiplex PCR. This table has some 120,000 clones, around 80% appearing once. Time point meaning: week 11, during vaccination. Vaccine doses each comprised 300 ug of mutant IDH1 20-mer peptide, with topical imiquimod. The sequences come from PBMCs, collected from a glioma patient whose treatment included an IDH1 peptide vaccine. This clonotype originated in a man aged 35 to 55 with glioma.

The CDR3 region is CASSQDNRGAYEQYF. The CDR3 DNA sequence: TGCGCCAGCAGCCAAGATAACAGGGGTGCCTACGAGCAGTACTTC. V is TRBV4-3 and J is TRBJ2-7; 7 nucleotides match TRBD1. There are 15 residues in the CDR3. The germline CDR1 and CDR2 sequences are LGHNA and YSLEER. V shed 0 bases, J shed 2 bases, and the junction held 4 bases outside the gene matches.